This TCR beta chain was documented in a study of blood T cells in healthy people across ages. Findings of the study overall: Observed TCR beta diversity showed a strong correlation with the percentage of naive T cells as measured by flow cytometry. Age brought a roughly linear fall in TCR beta diversity measured per million T cells.

The CDR3 is 12 amino acids. The germline gives CDR1 SGHTA, CDR2 FQGNSA. This clonotype has at least ten counts. Its cognate antigen is unknown. The junction departs from the called germline gene at one end, perhaps through a read error. The donors, healthy Caucasians from Russia, were aged about 6 to 95. A second PCR, run for about 7 to 11 cycles, used a sample-barcoded 5' primer plus a J-beta primer mix. MiXCR, applied by TCRdb to the 5' RACE reads, yields one record per CDR3 protein. The data hold 1.5 million or so distinct CDR3 sequences, with about 42% observed a single time. The chain links TRBV7-2 to TRBJ1-2; no clear D. The sample taken for sequencing was blood. The receptor was isolated from a woman aged 18-29 years in good health. The CDR3 here is CASSLDRRGYTF. CDR3 DNA: TGTGCCAGCAGTTTAGACCGGCGGGGCTACACCTTC.